One sample yielded the 18 T cell receptor beta chains listed below, sequenced in a study of identical twins. Each CDR3 protein is one row after TCRdb ran MiXCR on the 5' RACE reads. The data hold under 800,000 distinct CDR3 sequences, with roughly 20% observed a single time. These same records also appear under a second study, on T cells expressing NK-cell markers.

Sequencing was carried out using PBMCs. Receptor source: a woman aged 18-29 years in good health.

The V call is TRBV20-1, the J call TRBJ2-3; no clear D. V was clipped by 2 bases and J by 6 bases, with 12 bases between them. This CDR3 has 13 amino acids. The germline gives CDR1 DFQATT, CDR2 SNEGSKA (reference sequence). CDR3 region: CSARPAITDTQYF. DNA of the CDR3: TGCAGTGCTAGACCCGCAATTACCGATACGCAGTATTTT.

This chain uses TRBV18 with TRBJ1-1, with D unclear. Between the trimmed V and J ends, which lost 3 bases and 3 bases, there was a span of 17 bases. The CDR3 has 16 amino acids. Germline CDR1 is KGHSH and CDR2 is LQKENI. The CDR3, as DNA: TGTGCCAGCTCACCGAACCCCTACCCTGAGGACACTGAAGCTTTCTTT. It is translated as CASSPNPYPEDTEAFF.

V and J are TRBV7-9 and TRBJ2-1; no reliable D call. V was pared by 5 bases and J by 2 bases, with 7 bases between. The length of the CDR3 is 13 residues. Germline CDR1 SEHNR, CDR2 FQNEAQ (reference sequence). The CDR3 DNA sequence: TGTGCCAGCAGCGGGATCCCCTACAATGAGCAGTTCTTC. Translation: CASSGIPYNEQFF.

The V gene is TRBV20-1, the J gene TRBJ2-1; 9 bases are a match to TRBD2. The germline CDR1 and CDR2 sequences are DFQATT and SNEGSKA (reference sequence). The CDR3 extends over 15 amino acids. The V segment lost 1 base and the J segment 7 bases; nucleotides outside the gene matches: 8. CDR3 in DNA: TGCAGTGCTAGAGGACCGGGACTAGCCCTAAATGAGCAGTTCTTC. The encoded protein is CSARGPGLALNEQFF.

This clonotype has more than one count but fewer than ten. The genes are TRBV7-8 and TRBJ1-2; D gene ambiguous. Looked up from germline, CDR1 is SGHVS and CDR2 is FQNEAQ. The CDR3 consists of 13 residues. V dropped 7 bases and J dropped 7 bases, with 16 bases sitting between them. Here the CDR3 DNA reads TGTGCCAGCAATGAAAAGACCGGCGGTGGCTACACCTTC. It encodes CASNEKTGGGYTF.

This sequence joins TRBV7-2 and TRBJ2-7; 9 nucleotides agree with TRBD2. The V gene end was trimmed by 1 base and the J gene end by 3 bases; junction bases not matched to a gene: 7. The CDR3 has 16 amino acids. Germline V gene lookup returns CDR1 SGHTA and CDR2 FQGNSA. The CDR3 DNA is TGTGCCAGCAGCTTAGATTTCCAGCGGGAGGTCTACGAGCAGTACTTC. It encodes CASSLDFQREVYEQYF.

In its sample, this clonotype was seen a few times. The chain combines TRBV12-3 or TRBV12-4 with TRBJ2-5, with a weak D call TRBD2 (5 bases). The germline V and J ends were trimmed by 5 bases and 3 bases, with 16 bases remaining between them. The CDR3 has 15 residues. The CDR3 is CASSPDYQLKETQYF. DNA of the CDR3: TGTGCCAGCAGTCCCGACTACCAATTAAAAGAGACCCAGTACTTC.

This clonotype was observed a handful of times. V is TRBV5-1 and J is TRBJ1-1; 7 positions match TRBD1. The CDR3 loop spans 15 amino acids. V was pared by 3 bases and J by 2 bases, with 7 bases of the junction left unmatched. Germline V lookup: CDR1 SGHRS, CDR2 YFSETQ. CDR3 coding DNA: TGCGCCAGCAGCTCTGGGGGGACAGTTAACACTGAAGCTTTCTTT. The encoded protein is CASSSGGTVNTEAFF.

This clonotype was seen many times. This chain joins TRBV3-1 and TRBJ2-6; D gene uncertain. This CDR3 is built from 15 residues. V was cut by 4 bases and J by 0 bases, with 7 bases left in between. The germline CDR1 and CDR2 sequences are LGHDT and YNNKEL (reference sequence). CDR3 sequence reads: CASSLRDSGANVLTF. The CDR3 DNA follows: TGTGCCAGCAGCCTCAGAGACTCTGGGGCCAACGTCCTGACTTTC. Full variable domain (remainder filled in from reference TRBV3-1 and TRBJ2-6): DTAVSQTPKYLVTQMGNDKSIKCEQNLGHDTMYWYKQDSKKFLKIMFSYNNKELIINETVPNRFSPKSPDKAHLNLHINSLELGDSAVYFCASSLRDSGANVLTFGAGSRLTVL.

This chain connects TRBV12-3 or TRBV12-4 to TRBJ2-1, with TRBD2 matching 8 bases. V dropped 2 bases and J dropped 8; count of bases not matched to a gene: 11. This CDR3 comprises 16 residues. CDR3 nucleotide sequence: TGTGCCAGCAGTTTATGGGGTGACGGGAGGGCTGATGAGCAGTTCTTC. It codes for CASSLWGDGRADEQFF.

The chain uses TRBV4-2 and TRBJ2-7; weak D call: TRBD1 (5 bases). V was shortened by 0 bases and J by 2 bases, with 14 bases between the two germline ends. The CDR3 is made up of 16 amino acids. CDR1 and CDR2 from the germline V gene are LGHNA and YNFKEQ. The CDR3 DNA sequence: TGTGCCAGCAGCCAAGATGCGACAGTTTTTCCCTACGAGCAGTACTTC. It is translated as CASSQDATVFPYEQYF.

This clonotype was observed many times. The V gene is TRBV12-3 or TRBV12-4, the J gene TRBJ2-7; TRBD2 matches at 9 bases. This CDR3 is built from 13 residues. V trimming: 7 bases; J trimming: 4 bases; junction bases outside the gene matches: 5. The CDR3, as DNA: TGTGCCAGCACGGGACTAGCTCAGTACGAGCAGTACTTC. This translates into CASTGLAQYEQYF.

This clonotype was seen a few times. The chain couples TRBV9 to TRBJ2-7, with D unresolved. CDR3 size: 12 residues. V shed 10 bases and J shed 8 bases, with 19 bases lying between them. Per the germline V gene, CDR1 is SGDLS and CDR2 is YYNGEE. CDR3 coding DNA: TGTGCCCCCTCGGGCGTAGGCCAACAGCAGTACTTC. Its translation: CAPSGVGQQQYF.

This clonotype was seen a few times. The chain couples TRBV20-1 to TRBJ2-5; 9 bases line up with TRBD2. CDR1 is DFQATT, CDR2 SNEGSKA, per germline (reference sequence). The CDR3 loop spans 16 amino acids. J was trimmed by 9 bases and V by 4 bases; bases with no gene match: 18. This CDR3 is CSAKGGASGTIEAQYF. CDR3 DNA sequence: TGCAGTGCTAAGGGTGGGGCTAGCGGGACCATCGAGGCCCAGTACTTC.

This chain connects TRBV4-3 to TRBJ1-3; D gene uncertain. This CDR3 region has 15 residues. Germline loops: CDR1 LGHNA, CDR2 YSLEER. The V gene lost 1 base and the J gene lost 4 bases, with 11 bases spanning the gap. CDR3 protein: CASSQAGSAGNTIYF. The CDR3 bases are TGCGCCAGCAGCCAAGCGGGATCGGCCGGAAACACCATATATTTT.

This sequence joins TRBV5-5 and TRBJ1-1; no firm D call. V lost 3 bases to trimming and J lost 1 base, with 7 bases between them. There are 13 residues in the CDR3. CDR1 and CDR2 from the germline V gene are SGHKS and YYEKEE (reference sequence). CDR3 region: CASSSIKNTEAFF. The CDR3 region has the DNA TGTGCCAGCAGCTCCATAAAGAACACTGAAGCTTTCTTT.

This clonotype was seen a handful of times. The chain couples TRBV6-5 to TRBJ2-6, with 7 bases lining up with TRBD1. Germline CDR1 and CDR2: MNHEY and SVGAGI. The CDR3 totals 13 residues. V shed 4 bases and J 12 bases; nucleotides not matched to a gene: 6. Here the CDR3 DNA reads TGTGCCAGCAGTTCCGGGACAGCCTCCGTCCTGACTTTC. This codes for CASSSGTASVLTF.

This clonotype was seen repeatedly, ten times or more. The chain joins TRBV12-3 or TRBV12-4 to TRBJ2-7; 7 nucleotides agree with TRBD1. This CDR3 has 14 amino acids. V lost 6 bases, J lost 7 bases, and 12 bases stayed unmatched. CDR3 nucleotide sequence: TGTGCCAGCAGATCGGGGACAGTTGGGCGTGAGCAGTACTTC. Protein product: CASRSGTVGREQYF.